Each of the 19 T cell receptor beta chains below was sequenced from the same sample in a study of shared clonotypes between healthy human individuals. The table came from immunoSEQ multiplex PCR; TCRdb's copy has only in-frame clones and leaves some out. The table records 1.5 million to 2.5 million clones, about 95% of them present only once. CD8 cells classed as naive were CD45RO-negative and positively selected for CCR7, excluding terminally differentiated effector memory CD45RA+ cells. Sequencing used naive CD8+ T cells sorted from blood. The receptor set was obtained from a man between 18 and 29 years old in good health.

V usage is TRBV9 and J usage is TRBJ2-1, with D unresolved. The CDR3 has 14 residues. The germline V gene encodes CDR1 SGDLS and CDR2 YYNGEE. Trimming took 4 bases from V and 7 from J, leaving 15 bases between them. CDR3 residues: CASSLGSSRNEQFF. For the CDR3, the DNA is TGTGCCAGCAGCCTTGGGTCGTCTCGGAATGAGCAGTTCTTC.

This clone came up a few times. The chain is built from TRBV7-6 and TRBJ2-7; 9 bases line up with TRBD1. V lost 5 bases, J lost 1 base, and 6 bases stayed unmatched. The length of the CDR3 is 15 residues. Germline loops: CDR1 SGHVS, CDR2 FNYEAQ. The CDR3 reads CASSATGTGSYEQYF. CDR3 bases: TGTGCCAGCAGCGCGACCGGGACAGGGTCCTACGAGCAGTACTTC.

J is TRBJ1-4 and V is TRBV29-1, with a weak D call TRBD1 (5 bases). CDR1 and CDR2 from the germline V gene are SQVTM and ANQGSEA. V was pared by 3 bases and J by 6 bases, with 11 bases between. CDR3 size: 13 residues. CDR3 residues: CSVERGRDEKLFF. For the CDR3, the DNA is TGCAGCGTTGAGCGGGGCAGGGATGAAAAACTGTTTTTT.

The chain recombines TRBV28 with TRBJ2-1; 9 bases fit TRBD1. After removal of 5 bases from V and 2 bases from J, the junction contained 4 bases not matched to a gene. This CDR3 region has 15 residues. The germline V gene has CDR1 MDHEN and CDR2 SYDVKM. The CDR3 is CASSPDRGTYNEQFF. CDR3 nucleotide sequence: TGTGCCAGCAGTCCCGACAGGGGGACCTACAATGAGCAGTTCTTC.

In regard to this clone: Germline is not matched at one junction end, which may reflect a read error. The rearrangement links TRBV6-1 to TRBJ1-2; D gene unclear. Germline V CDR1 and CDR2: MNHNS, SASEGT. The CDR3 has 10 amino acids. CDR3: CASREGWDTF. In nucleotides, the CDR3 is TGTGCCAGCAGAGAAGGGTGGGACACCTTC.

This clone was recorded only once. This rearrangement joins TRBV6-6 to TRBJ2-3, with 7 bases identical to TRBD2. The CDR3 covers 15 residues. Germline trimming cut 0 bases from V and 4 bases from J; bases unmatched to any gene: 4. In germline, CDR1 is MNHNY, CDR2 SVGAGI (reference sequence). The CDR3 DNA reads TGTGCCAGCAGTTACTCGGGACTACCGTCAGATACGCAGTATTTT. Residues: CASSYSGLPSDTQYF.

As to this clone: Other DNA variants within this sample encode the same CDR3. The rearrangement joins TRBV27 to TRBJ2-6, with 8 bases matching TRBD2. Per the germline V gene, CDR1 is MNHEY and CDR2 is SMNVEV (reference sequence). Losses at the gene ends were 2 bases for V and 4 bases for J; bases not matched to a gene: 4. The CDR3 length is 16 residues. The CDR3 DNA reads TGTGCCAGCAGTTTAGCGGGAGGCTCGGGGGCCAACGTCCTGACTTTC. As protein: CASSLAGGSGANVLTF. The variable domain in full, completed from reference TRBV27 and TRBJ2-6, reads EAQVTQNPRYLITVTGKKLTVTCSQNMNHEYMSWYRQDPGLGLRQIYYSMNVEVTDKGDVPEGYKVSRKEKRNFPLILESPSPNQTSLYFCASSLAGGSGANVLTFGAGSRLTVL.

The V gene is TRBV27, the J gene TRBJ2-1, with 7 bases matching TRBD2. CDR1 is MNHEY, CDR2 SMNVEV, per germline (reference sequence). V trimming: 6 bases; J trimming: 0 bases; junction bases outside the gene matches: 11. The CDR3 is 17 amino acids. The CDR3 here is CASSNRWGGSSYNEQFF. Here the CDR3 DNA reads TGTGCCAGCAGCAACCGATGGGGGGGGAGCTCCTACAATGAGCAGTTCTTC.

For this clone: The same CDR3 also results from other DNA sequences found in this sample. This chain uses TRBV27 with TRBJ2-1, with 12 bases matching TRBD2. The length of the CDR3 is 15 residues. The germline CDR1 and CDR2 sequences are MNHEY and SMNVEV (reference sequence). J lost 4 bases, V lost 3 bases, and 1 base had no gene match. The CDR3 nucleotides are TGTGCCAGCAGTTTGACTAGCGGGGGATACAATGAGCAGTTCTTC. Translation: CASSLTSGGYNEQFF.

This chain joins TRBV5-1 and TRBJ2-7; 7 bases align to TRBD1. The CDR3 has 15 amino acids. The germline V gene encodes CDR1 SGHRS and CDR2 YFSETQ. V was pared by 3 bases and J by 2 bases, with 8 bases of the junction left unmatched. Written as DNA, the CDR3 is TGCGCCAGCAGCTCCCCCCAGGGGGTTGCCTACGAGCAGTACTTC. Encoded protein: CASSSPQGVAYEQYF.

J is TRBJ2-1 and V is TRBV2, with 7 positions matching TRBD2. V shed 3 bases, J shed 1 base, and the junction held 9 bases outside the gene matches. Germline V gene sequence: CDR1 SNHLY, CDR2 FYNNEI. The CDR3 extends over 17 amino acids. CDR3: CASSDDRGGESYNEQFF. CDR3 nucleotide sequence: TGTGCCAGCAGTGACGATCGGGGAGGGGAGTCCTACAATGAGCAGTTCTTC.

The chain carries TRBV4-3 and TRBJ2-7; tentative D call: TRBD1 (6 bases). Between the trimmed V and J ends, which lost 1 base and 4 bases, there was a span of 11 bases. The CDR3 sequence is 14 residues long. Germline V gene sequence: CDR1 LGHNA, CDR2 YSLEER. CDR3 amino acids: CASSQVTGGYEQYF. For the CDR3, the DNA is TGCGCCAGCAGCCAAGTGACAGGCGGTTACGAGCAGTACTTC.

The chain employs TRBV7-8 and TRBJ2-7, with 14 nucleotides matching TRBD2. Germline assignment: CDR1 SGHVS and CDR2 FQNEAQ. J lost 2 bases, V lost 7 bases, and 10 bases had no gene match. CDR3 length equals 17 residues. The CDR3 DNA sequence: TGTGCCAGCACTCCGGGACTAGCGGGAGTATGGACCTACGAGCAGTACTTC. Its translation: CASTPGLAGVWTYEQYF.

As concerns this clone: The sample carries other DNA sequences with the same CDR3. The chain uses TRBV7-9 and TRBJ2-5; a weak D match, TRBD2 (5 bases). The V end lost 5 bases, the J end lost 5 bases, and 12 bases lay between the germline ends. Germline lookup yields CDR1 SEHNR and CDR2 FQNEAQ (reference sequence). This CDR3 is built from 13 residues. In nucleotides, the CDR3 is TGTGCCAGCAGCCCTCCAGAGGGCGAGACCCAGTACTTC. It specifies CASSPPEGETQYF.

The chain employs TRBV7-2 and TRBJ2-4; 8 nucleotides match TRBD1. The CDR3 is 17 amino acids. The V gene end was trimmed by 1 base and the J gene end by 9 bases; junction bases not matched to a gene: 14. CDR1 SGHTA and CDR2 FQGNSA come from the germline V gene. The CDR3 DNA is TGTGCCAGCAGCTTAGGTTTTCGGCAGGGGGCGCGAGGCATTCAGTACTTC. Protein product: CASSLGFRQGARGIQYF.

V gene TRBV7-9 combines with J gene TRBJ2-5; possibly TRBD1 or TRBD2 for D (5 bases each). The V gene's germline CDR1 is SEHNR and CDR2 FQNEAQ (reference sequence). This CDR3 is 16 amino acids long. V lost 8 bases, J lost 0 bases, and 19 bases lay in between. CDR3 protein: CASSPQGPLNQETQYF. DNA of the CDR3: TGTGCCAGCTCACCTCAGGGACCATTGAACCAAGAGACCCAGTACTTC.

This clone was picked up one time. The chain uses TRBV28 and TRBJ2-3; 9 bases line up with TRBD2. V gave up 5 bases and J gave up 4 bases; unmatched junction bases: 10. The CDR3 covers 16 residues. Per the germline V gene, CDR1 is MDHEN and CDR2 is SYDVKM. The CDR3 DNA reads as TGTGCCAGCAGTCCCTCCTCTAGCGGGGTGGCAGATACGCAGTATTTT. Protein sequence: CASSPSSSGVADTQYF.

There are a few counts of this clone. The rearrangement links TRBV6-6 to TRBJ2-7; D is undetermined. Germline V gene sequence: CDR1 MNHNY, CDR2 SVGAGI (reference sequence). Trimming removed 7 bases from V and 4 bases from J, with 11 bases in between. This CDR3 has 12 residues. The CDR3 reads CASTQSGYEQYF. The DNA for the CDR3 is TGTGCCAGCACCCAATCGGGTTACGAGCAGTACTTC.

This rearrangement joins TRBV5-1 to TRBJ1-5; weak D call: TRBD1 (5 bases). V was trimmed by 4 bases and J by 3 bases, leaving 11 bases between them. The CDR3 extends over 14 amino acids. Germline V gene lookup returns CDR1 SGHRS and CDR2 YFSETQ. CDR3 amino acids: CASSEGLANQPQHF. DNA for the CDR3: TGCGCCAGCAGCGAGGGACTGGCCAATCAGCCCCAGCATTTT.